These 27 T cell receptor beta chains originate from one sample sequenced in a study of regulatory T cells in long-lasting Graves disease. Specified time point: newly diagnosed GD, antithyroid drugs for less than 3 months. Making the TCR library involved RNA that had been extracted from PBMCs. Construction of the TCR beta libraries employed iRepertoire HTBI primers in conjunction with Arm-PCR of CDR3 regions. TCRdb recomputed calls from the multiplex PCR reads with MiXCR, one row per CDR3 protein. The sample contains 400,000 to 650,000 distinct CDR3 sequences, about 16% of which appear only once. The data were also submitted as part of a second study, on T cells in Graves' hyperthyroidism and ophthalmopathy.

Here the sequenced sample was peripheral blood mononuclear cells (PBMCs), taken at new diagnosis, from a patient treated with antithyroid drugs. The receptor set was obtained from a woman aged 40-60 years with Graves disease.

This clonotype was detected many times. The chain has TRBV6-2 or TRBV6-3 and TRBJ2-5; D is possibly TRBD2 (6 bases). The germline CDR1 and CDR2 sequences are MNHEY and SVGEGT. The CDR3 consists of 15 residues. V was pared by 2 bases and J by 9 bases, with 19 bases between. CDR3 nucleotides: TGTGCCAGCAGTTACGGTGGGGGTCCCCCGGGGGCCCAGTACTTC. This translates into CASSYGGGPPGAQYF.

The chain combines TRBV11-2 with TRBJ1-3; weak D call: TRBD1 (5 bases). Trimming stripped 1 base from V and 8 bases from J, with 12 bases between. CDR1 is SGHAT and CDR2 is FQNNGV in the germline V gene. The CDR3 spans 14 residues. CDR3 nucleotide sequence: TGTGCCAGCAGCTTAGGCGGGCAGGGAGACACCATATATTTT. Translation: CASSLGGQGDTIYF.

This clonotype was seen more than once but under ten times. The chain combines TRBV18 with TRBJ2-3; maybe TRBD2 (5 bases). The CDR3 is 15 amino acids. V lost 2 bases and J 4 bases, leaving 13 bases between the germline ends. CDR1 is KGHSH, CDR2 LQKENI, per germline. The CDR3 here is CASSPVGLAADTQYF. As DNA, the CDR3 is TGTGCCAGCTCACCAGTCGGGCTAGCAGCAGATACGCAGTATTTT.

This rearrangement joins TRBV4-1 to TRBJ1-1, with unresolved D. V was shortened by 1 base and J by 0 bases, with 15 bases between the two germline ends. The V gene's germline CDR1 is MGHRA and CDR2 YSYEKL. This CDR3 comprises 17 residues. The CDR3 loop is CASSQGRIRFVNTEAFF. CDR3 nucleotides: TGCGCCAGCAGCCAAGGGCGGATTCGGTTCGTGAACACTGAAGCTTTCTTT.

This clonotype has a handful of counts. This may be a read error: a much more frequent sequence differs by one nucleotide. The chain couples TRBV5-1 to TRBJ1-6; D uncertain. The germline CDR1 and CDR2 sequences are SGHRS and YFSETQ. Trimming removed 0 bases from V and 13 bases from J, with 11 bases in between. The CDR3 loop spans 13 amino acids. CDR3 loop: CASSLEANLPLHF. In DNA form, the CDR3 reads TGCGCCAGCAGCTTGGAGGCCAACTTGCCCCTCCACTTT.

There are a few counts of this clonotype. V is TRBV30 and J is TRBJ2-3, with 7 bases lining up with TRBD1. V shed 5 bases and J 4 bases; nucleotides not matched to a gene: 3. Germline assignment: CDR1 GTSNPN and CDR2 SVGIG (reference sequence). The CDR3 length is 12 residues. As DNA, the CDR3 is TGTGCCTGGGGGACAGAAGCAGATACGCAGTATTTT. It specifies CAWGTEADTQYF.

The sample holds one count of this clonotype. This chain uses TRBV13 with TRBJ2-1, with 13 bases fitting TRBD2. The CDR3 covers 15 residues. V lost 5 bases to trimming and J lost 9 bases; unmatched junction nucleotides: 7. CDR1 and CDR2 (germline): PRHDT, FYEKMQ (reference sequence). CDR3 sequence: CASSGGLAGAGEQFF. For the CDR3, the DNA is TGTGCCAGCAGCGGAGGACTAGCGGGGGCGGGTGAGCAGTTCTTC. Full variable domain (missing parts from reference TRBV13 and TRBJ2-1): AAGVIQSPRHLIKEKRETATLKCYPIPRHDTVYWYQQGPGQDPQFLISFYEKMQSDKGSIPDRFSAQQFSDYHSELNMSSLELGDSALYFCASSGGLAGAGEQFFGPGTRLTVL.

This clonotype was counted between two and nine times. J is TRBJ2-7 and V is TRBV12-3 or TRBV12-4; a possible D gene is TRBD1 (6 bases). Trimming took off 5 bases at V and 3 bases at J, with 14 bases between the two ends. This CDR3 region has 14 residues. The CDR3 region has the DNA TGTGCCAGCAGTCTTCGGGACACATACTACGAGCAGTACTTC. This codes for CASSLRDTYYEQYF.

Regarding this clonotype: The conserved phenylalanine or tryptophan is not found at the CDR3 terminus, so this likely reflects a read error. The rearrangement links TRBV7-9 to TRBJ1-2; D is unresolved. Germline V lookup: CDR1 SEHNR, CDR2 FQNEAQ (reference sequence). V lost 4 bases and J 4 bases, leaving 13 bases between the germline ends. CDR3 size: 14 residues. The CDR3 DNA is TGTGCCAGCAGCTCGAGCGGCGAGTTCTATGGCTACACCCTC. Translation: CASSSSGEFYGYTL.

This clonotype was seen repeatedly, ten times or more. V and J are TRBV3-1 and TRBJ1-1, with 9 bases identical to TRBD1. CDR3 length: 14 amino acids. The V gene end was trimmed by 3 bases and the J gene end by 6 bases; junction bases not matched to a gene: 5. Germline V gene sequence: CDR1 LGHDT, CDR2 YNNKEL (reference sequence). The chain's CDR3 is CASSQGQGGSEAFF. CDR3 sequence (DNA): TGTGCCAGCAGCCAGGGACAGGGAGGGTCTGAAGCTTTCTTT. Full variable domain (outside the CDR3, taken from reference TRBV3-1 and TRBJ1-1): DTAVSQTPKYLVTQMGNDKSIKCEQNLGHDTMYWYKQDSKKFLKIMFSYNNKELIINETVPNRFSPKSPDKAHLNLHINSLELGDSAVYFCASSQGQGGSEAFFGQGTRLTVV.

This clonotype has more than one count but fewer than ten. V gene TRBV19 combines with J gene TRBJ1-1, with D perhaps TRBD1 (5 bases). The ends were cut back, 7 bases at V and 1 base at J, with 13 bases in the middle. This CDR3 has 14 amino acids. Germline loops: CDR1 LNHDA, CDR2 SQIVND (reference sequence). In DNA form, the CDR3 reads TGTGCCAGTAAGGCGGGGCGGTGGAACACTGAAGCTTTCTTT. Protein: CASKAGRWNTEAFF.

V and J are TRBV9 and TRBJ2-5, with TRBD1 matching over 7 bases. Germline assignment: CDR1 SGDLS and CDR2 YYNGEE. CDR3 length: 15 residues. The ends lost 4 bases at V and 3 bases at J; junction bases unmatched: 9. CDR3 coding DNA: TGTGCCAGCAGCCCCCGTACAGGGGAGAAAGAGACCCAGTACTTC. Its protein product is CASSPRTGEKETQYF.

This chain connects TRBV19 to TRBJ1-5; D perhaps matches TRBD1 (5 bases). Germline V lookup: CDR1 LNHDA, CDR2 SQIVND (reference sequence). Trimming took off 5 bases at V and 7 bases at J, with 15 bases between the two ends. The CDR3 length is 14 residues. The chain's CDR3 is CASSQGGLWQPQHF. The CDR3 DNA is TGTGCCAGTAGTCAGGGAGGGCTCTGGCAGCCCCAGCATTTT.

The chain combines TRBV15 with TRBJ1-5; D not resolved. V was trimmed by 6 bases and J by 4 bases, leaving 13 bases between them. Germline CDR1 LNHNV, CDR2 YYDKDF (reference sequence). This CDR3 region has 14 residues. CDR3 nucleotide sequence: TGTGCCACCAGTCTTCGGGTGCGGAATCAGCCCCAGCATTTT. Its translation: CATSLRVRNQPQHF.

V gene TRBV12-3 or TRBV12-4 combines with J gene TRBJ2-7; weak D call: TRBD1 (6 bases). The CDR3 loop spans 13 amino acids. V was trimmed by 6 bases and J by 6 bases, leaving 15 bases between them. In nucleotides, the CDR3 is TGTGCCAGCAGCCCCACAGGGAAAGGCGAGCAGTACTTC. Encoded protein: CASSPTGKGEQYF.

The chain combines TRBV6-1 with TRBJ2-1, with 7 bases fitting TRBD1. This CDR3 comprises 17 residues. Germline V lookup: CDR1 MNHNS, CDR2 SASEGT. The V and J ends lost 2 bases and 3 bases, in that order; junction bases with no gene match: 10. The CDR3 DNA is TGTGCCAGCAGTGAATTTCCCCCGGGACAGAACTACAATGAGCAGTTCTTC. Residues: CASSEFPPGQNYNEQFF.

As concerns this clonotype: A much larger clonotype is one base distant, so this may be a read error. The CDR3 reads CASLGQGGSPPHF. In DNA form, the CDR3 reads TGTGCCAGCCTTGGACAGGGTGGATCACCCCCCCACTTT. The chain is built from TRBV28 and TRBJ1-6, with 8 bases identical to TRBD1. CDR1 MDHEN and CDR2 SYDVKM come from the germline V gene. The CDR3 contains 13 residues.

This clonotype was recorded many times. The CDR3 bases are TGTGCCACCTTGCGGACGGCCAGCTCTGGAAACACCATATATTTT. Translation: CATLRTASSGNTIYF. The rearrangement links TRBV6-1 to TRBJ1-3; D gene uncertain. The CDR3 runs 15 residues. The V gene's germline CDR1 is MNHNS and CDR2 SASEGT. Deletions cut 10 bases from V and 0 bases from J, with 16 bases between.

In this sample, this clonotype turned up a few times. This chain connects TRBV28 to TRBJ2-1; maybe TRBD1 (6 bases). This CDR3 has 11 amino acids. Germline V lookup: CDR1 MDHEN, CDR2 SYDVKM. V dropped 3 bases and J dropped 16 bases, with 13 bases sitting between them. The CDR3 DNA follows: TGTGCCAGCAGTTTGACGGACAGCCCCTTCTTC. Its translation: CASSLTDSPFF.

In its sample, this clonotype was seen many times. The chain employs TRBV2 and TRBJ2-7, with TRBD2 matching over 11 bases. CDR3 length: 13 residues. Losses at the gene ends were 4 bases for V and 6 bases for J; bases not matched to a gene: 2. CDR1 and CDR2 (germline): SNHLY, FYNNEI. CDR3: CASSGGLAGEQYF. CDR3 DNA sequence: TGTGCCAGCAGTGGAGGACTAGCGGGCGAGCAGTACTTC.

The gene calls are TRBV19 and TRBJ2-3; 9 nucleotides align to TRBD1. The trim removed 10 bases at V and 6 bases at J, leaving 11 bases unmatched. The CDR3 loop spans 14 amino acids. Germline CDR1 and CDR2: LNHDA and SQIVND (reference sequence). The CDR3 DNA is TGTGCCACTATGGACAGGGGCGGTGCGGATACGCAGTATTTT. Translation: CATMDRGGADTQYF.

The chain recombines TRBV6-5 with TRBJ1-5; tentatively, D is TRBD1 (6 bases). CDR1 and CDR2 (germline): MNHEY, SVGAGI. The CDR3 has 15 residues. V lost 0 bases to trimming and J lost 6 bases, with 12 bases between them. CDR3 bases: TGTGCCAGCAGTTACTCGTGGGGGGCCGGTCAGCCCCAGCATTTT. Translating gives CASSYSWGAGQPQHF.

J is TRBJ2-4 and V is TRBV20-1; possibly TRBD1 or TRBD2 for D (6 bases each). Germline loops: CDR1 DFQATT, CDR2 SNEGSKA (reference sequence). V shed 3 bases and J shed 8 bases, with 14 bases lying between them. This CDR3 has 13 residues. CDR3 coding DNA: TGCAGTGCTAGGCCCGGGGGCTGGGACATTCAGTACTTC. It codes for CSARPGGWDIQYF.

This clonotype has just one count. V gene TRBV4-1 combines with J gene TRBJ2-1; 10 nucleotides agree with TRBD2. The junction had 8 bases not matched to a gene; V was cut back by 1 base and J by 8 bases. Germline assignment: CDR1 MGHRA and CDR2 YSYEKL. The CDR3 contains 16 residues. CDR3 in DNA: TGCGCCAGCAGCCAAGCCCAGCGGGGGGGATTGGATGAGCAGTTCTTC. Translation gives CASSQAQRGGLDEQFF.

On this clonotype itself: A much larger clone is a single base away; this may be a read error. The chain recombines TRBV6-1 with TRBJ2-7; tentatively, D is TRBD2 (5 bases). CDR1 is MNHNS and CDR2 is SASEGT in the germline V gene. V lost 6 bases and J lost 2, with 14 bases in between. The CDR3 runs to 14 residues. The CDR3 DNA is TGTGCCAGCAGAAGTCCGGCTAGCCCCTACGAGCAGTACTTC. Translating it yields CASRSPASPYEQYF.

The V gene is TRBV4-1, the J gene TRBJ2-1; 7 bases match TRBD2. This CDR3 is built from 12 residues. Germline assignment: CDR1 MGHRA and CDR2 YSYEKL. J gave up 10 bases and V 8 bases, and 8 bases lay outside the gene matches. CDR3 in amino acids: CASGEGSWEQFF. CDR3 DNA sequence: TGCGCCAGCGGGGAGGGGAGTTGGGAGCAGTTCTTC.

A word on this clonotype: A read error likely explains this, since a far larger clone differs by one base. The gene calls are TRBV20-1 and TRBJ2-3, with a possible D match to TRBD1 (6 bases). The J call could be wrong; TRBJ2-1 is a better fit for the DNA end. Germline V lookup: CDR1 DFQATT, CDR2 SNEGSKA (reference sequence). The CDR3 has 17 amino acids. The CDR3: CSAPQGLGHPSGDEQFF. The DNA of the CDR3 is TGCAGTGCTCCACAGGGCCTGGGACACCCTTCAGGGGATGAGCAGTTCTTC.